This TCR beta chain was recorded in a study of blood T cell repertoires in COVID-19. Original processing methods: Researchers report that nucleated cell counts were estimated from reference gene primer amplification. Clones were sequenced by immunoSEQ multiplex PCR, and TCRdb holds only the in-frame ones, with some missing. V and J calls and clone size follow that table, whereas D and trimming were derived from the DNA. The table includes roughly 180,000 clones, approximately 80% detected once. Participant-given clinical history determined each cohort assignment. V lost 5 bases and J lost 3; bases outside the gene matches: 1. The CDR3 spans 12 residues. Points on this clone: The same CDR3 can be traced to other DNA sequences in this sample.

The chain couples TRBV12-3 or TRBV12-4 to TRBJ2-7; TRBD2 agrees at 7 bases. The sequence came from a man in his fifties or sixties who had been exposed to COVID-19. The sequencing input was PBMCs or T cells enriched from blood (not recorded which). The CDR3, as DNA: TGTGCCAGCAGTCCGGGGGGCTACGAGCAGTACTTC. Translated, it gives CASSPGGYEQYF.